This section outlines one T cell receptor (beta chain) sequence together with its context. Sequencing used immunoSEQ multiplex PCR; TCRdb keeps in-frame clones, though not all of them. The profile shows tens of thousands of clones, 97% of them singletons. The data belong to a study of technical replicates of blood from a handful of donors. Trimming pared 1 base from V and 6 bases from J, leaving 13 bases between. The CDR3 length is 14 residues. CDR1 is SGHNT, CDR2 YENEEA, per germline. Sequenced input: T cells isolated from PBMCs. The chain joins TRBV11-3 to TRBJ2-7; D gene ambiguous. The clonotype originates from a human donor in good health. CDR3 loop: CASSLARQAREQYF. CDR3 nucleotide sequence: TGTGCCAGCAGCTTAGCCCGGCAGGCTCGCGAGCAGTACTTC. The full variable domain, rest sourced from reference TRBV11-3 and TRBJ2-7, is EAGVVQSPRYKIIEKKQPVAFWCNPISGHNTLYWYLQNLGQGPELLIRYENEEAVDDSQLPKDRFSAERLKGVDSTLKIQPAELGDSAVYLCASSLARQAREQYFGPGTRLTVT.